The 25 T cell receptor beta chains below all came from one sample that was sequenced in a study of glioma-infiltrating T cells after dendritic cell vaccination. Time point defined: after dendritic cell vaccination, including at tumor progression/relapse. The data were produced by immunoSEQ multiplex PCR, yet TCRdb's version contains in-frame clones alone and is incomplete. The table shows about 94,000 clones, with 65% to 85% occurring only once. The specimen comprised blood, sampled after dendritic cell vaccination. Source of these receptors: a human donor with glioblastoma.

V gene TRBV5-1 combines with J gene TRBJ1-1; perhaps TRBD1 as D (5 bases). The germline CDR1 and CDR2 sequences are SGHRS and YFSETQ. CDR3 length: 14 amino acids. V lost 5 bases and J lost 10, with 21 bases in between. In DNA, the CDR3 is TGCGCCAGCAGTGACCCCGGGGGGGTGACCGGAGCTTTCTTT. Translation: CASSDPGGVTGAFF.

The chain has TRBV19 and TRBJ1-1, with 7 bases lining up with TRBD1. The trim removed 6 bases at V and 4 bases at J, leaving 8 bases unmatched. The CDR3 is 14 amino acids. CDR1 and CDR2 from the germline V gene are LNHDA and SQIVND (reference sequence). In nucleotides, the CDR3 is TGTGCCAGTAGACCAATTACAGGGGCCACTGAAGCTTTCTTT. Its protein is CASRPITGATEAFF.

V and J are TRBV7-8 and TRBJ1-1; D is possibly TRBD1 (5 bases). Germline V gene lookup returns CDR1 SGHVS and CDR2 FQNEAQ. CDR3 size: 14 residues. The germline V and J ends were trimmed by 1 base and 5 bases, with 11 bases remaining between them. This CDR3 is CASSLGVRGTEAFF. In nucleotides, the CDR3 is TGTGCCAGCAGCTTAGGGGTTAGGGGAACTGAAGCTTTCTTT.

The chain carries TRBV25-1 and TRBJ2-1, with 11 bases fitting TRBD2. The ends lost 4 bases at V and 4 bases at J; junction bases unmatched: 0. Germline CDR1 reads MGHDK; CDR2 reads SYGVNS. This CDR3 has 14 amino acids. The CDR3 coding sequence is TGTGCCAGCAGTGGACTAGCGGGGTACAATGAGCAGTTCTTC. This encodes CASSGLAGYNEQFF.

V and J are TRBV4-2 and TRBJ1-4, with D tentatively TRBD1 (5 bases). CDR3 size: 14 residues. V dropped 0 bases and J dropped 8 bases, with 10 bases sitting between them. Germline CDR1 is LGHNA and CDR2 is YNFKEQ. The CDR3 DNA reads TGTGCCAGCAGCCAAGACAGGAGGGACGAAAAACTGTTTTTT. This codes for CASSQDRRDEKLFF.

The sample holds one count of this clone. The V call is TRBV5-4, the J call TRBJ1-2, with D maybe TRBD1 (5 bases). V gave up 5 bases and J gave up 4 bases, with 15 bases separating them. CDR1 and CDR2 (germline): SGHNT, YYREEE (reference sequence). This CDR3 region has 14 residues. CDR3 residues: CASSTRVESYGYTF. The CDR3 coding sequence is TGTGCCAGCAGTACCAGGGTAGAATCCTATGGCTACACCTTC.

The chain joins TRBV9 to TRBJ2-2, with D possibly being TRBD1 (5 bases). Germline lookup yields CDR1 SGDLS and CDR2 YYNGEE. The V gene lost 2 bases and the J gene lost 2 bases, with 10 bases spanning the gap. The CDR3 is 15 residues long. This chain's CDR3 is CASSVVQGNTGELFF. CDR3 sequence (DNA): TGTGCCAGCAGCGTGGTTCAGGGAAACACCGGGGAGCTGTTTTTT.

The rearrangement links TRBV28 to TRBJ2-2; maybe TRBD2 (6 bases). The germline gives CDR1 MDHEN, CDR2 SYDVKM. Trimming pared 7 bases from V and 6 bases from J, leaving 15 bases between. This CDR3 contains 14 residues. Here the CDR3 reads CASMWRGFAGELFF. The CDR3 nucleotides are TGTGCCAGCATGTGGAGGGGCTTCGCCGGGGAGCTGTTTTTT. Using reference TRBV28 and TRBJ2-2 for the parts outside the CDR3, the full variable domain is DVKVTQSSRYLVKRTGEKVFLECVQDMDHENMFWYRQDPGLGLRLIYFSYDVKMKEKGDIPEGYSVSREKKERFSLILESASTNQTSMYLCASMWRGFAGELFFGEGSRLTVL.

In DNA form, the CDR3 reads TGTGCCAGCAGCTTGGGGACAGGGACCGTATCTGGATATGGCTACACCTTC. Translated, it gives CASSLGTGTVSGYGYTF. The gene calls are TRBV5-4 and TRBJ1-2; 8 positions agree with TRBD1. The germline gives CDR1 SGHNT, CDR2 YYREEE (reference sequence). This CDR3 comprises 17 residues. V was pared by 0 bases and J by 5 bases, with 12 bases of the junction left unmatched.

The chain uses TRBV11-1 and TRBJ2-5; D gene uncertain. The V end lost 3 bases, the J end lost 2 bases, and 10 bases lay between the germline ends. The CDR3 is made up of 14 amino acids. The V gene's germline CDR1 is SGHAT and CDR2 FQDESV (reference sequence). The CDR3: CASSFQQSQETQYF. The CDR3 DNA is TGTGCCAGCAGCTTCCAACAGTCGCAAGAGACCCAGTACTTC.

CDR3 sequence: CASKEGATKNIQYF. CDR3 DNA sequence: TGCGCCAGCAAAGAGGGGGCAACCAAAAACATTCAGTACTTC. The V and J genes are TRBV5-1 and TRBJ2-4, with 7 bases aligning to TRBD1. This CDR3 region has 14 residues. V lost 6 bases, J lost 2 bases, and 5 bases stayed unmatched. Germline V gives CDR1 SGHRS, CDR2 YFSETQ.

Turning to this clone: This sample also contains other DNA sequences that code for the same CDR3. The chain combines TRBV19 with TRBJ1-1; no clear D. V was clipped by 3 bases and J by 2 bases, with 10 bases between them. CDR1 and CDR2 from the germline V gene are LNHDA and SQIVND (reference sequence). The CDR3 loop spans 14 amino acids. CDR3: CASSIGGTNTEAFF. The CDR3 DNA follows: TGTGCCAGTAGTATTGGAGGCACCAACACTGAAGCTTTCTTT. Based on the CDR3 plus reference TRBV19 and TRBJ1-1, the full variable domain is DGGITQSPKYLFRKEGQNVTLSCEQNLNHDAMYWYRQDPGQGLRLIYYSQIVNDFQKGDIAEGYSVSREKKESFPLTVTSAQKNPTAFYLCASSIGGTNTEAFFGQGTRLTVV.

The chain links TRBV9 to TRBJ1-5; D is uncertain. Germline V gene lookup returns CDR1 SGDLS and CDR2 YYNGEE. The V end lost 0 bases, the J end lost 0 bases, and 7 bases lay between the germline ends. The CDR3 loop spans 15 amino acids. The CDR3 protein is CASSVGPNSNQPQHF. CDR3 DNA: TGTGCCAGCAGCGTAGGGCCAAATAGCAATCAGCCCCAGCATTTT.

This chain links TRBV2 with TRBJ2-3; 12 nucleotides agree with TRBD2. Germline CDR1 is SNHLY and CDR2 is FYNNEI. This CDR3 has 14 amino acids. The V gene end was trimmed by 5 bases and the J gene end by 6 bases; junction bases not matched to a gene: 3. CDR3: CASSRTSGRDTQYF. DNA of the CDR3: TGTGCCAGCAGTCGTACTAGCGGGAGGGATACGCAGTATTTT.

The gene calls are TRBV5-1 and TRBJ2-3; possibly TRBD2 for D (5 bases). From germline, CDR1 is SGHRS and CDR2 YFSETQ. The CDR3 covers 13 residues. Trimming cost V 6 bases and J 0 bases, with 8 bases left between them. CDR3 residues: CASTGGSTDTQYF. The CDR3 DNA sequence: TGCGCCAGCACGGGCGGGAGCACAGATACGCAGTATTTT.

V is TRBV6-6 and J is TRBJ1-1, with D perhaps matching TRBD1 (5 bases). The ends were cut back, 6 bases at V and 4 bases at J, with 18 bases in the middle. The CDR3 extends over 15 amino acids. Germline V gives CDR1 MNHNY, CDR2 SVGAGI (reference sequence). The CDR3: CASSPQEGRVTEAFF. The CDR3 DNA reads TGTGCCAGCAGCCCCCAGGAGGGGAGGGTCACTGAAGCTTTCTTT.

This clone was detected once. The chain links TRBV28 to TRBJ1-2; D may be TRBD1 (6 bases). Trimming removed 10 bases from V and 3 bases from J, with 15 bases in between. Germline V gene data show CDR1 as MDHEN and CDR2 as SYDVKM. The CDR3 is made up of 13 amino acids. The CDR3, as DNA: TGTGCCACCTCAACAGGGTTTGACTATGGCTACACCTTC. It specifies CATSTGFDYGYTF.

The chain links TRBV7-9 to TRBJ1-5, with 8 bases aligning to TRBD1. This CDR3 is 18 amino acids long. The V and J ends lost 4 bases and 2 bases, in that order; junction bases with no gene match: 13. Germline values: CDR1 SEHNR, CDR2 FQNEAQ (reference sequence). CDR3 DNA: TGTGCCAGCAGCTCCTCGACAGGGGTAGAACTAGGCAATCAGCCCCAGCATTTT. This translates into CASSSSTGVELGNQPQHF.

This clone was found once. The CDR3 region is CASSLRGGAYEQYF. The CDR3 DNA sequence: TGTGCCAGCAGTCTCCGAGGAGGGGCCTACGAGCAGTACTTC. The chain recombines TRBV6-5 with TRBJ2-7; D is perhaps TRBD2 (6 bases). This CDR3 contains 14 residues. Germline V gives CDR1 MNHEY, CDR2 SVGAGI. With 5 bases removed from V and 2 bases from J, the gap between germline ends came to 13 bases.

The rearrangement joins TRBV6-1 to TRBJ1-1, with D possibly being TRBD1 (6 bases). V lost 5 bases, J lost 5 bases, and 15 bases lay in between. Per the germline V gene, CDR1 is MNHNS and CDR2 is SASEGT. The CDR3 sequence is 14 residues long. CDR3 coding DNA: TGTGCCAGCAGTTATGCGGGGGCGCGGACTGAAGCTTTCTTT. This gives the protein CASSYAGARTEAFF.

This chain joins TRBV6-5 and TRBJ2-7, with D possibly being TRBD2 (6 bases). The CDR3 spans 13 residues. V gave up 2 bases and J gave up 7 bases, with 12 bases separating them. Looked up from germline, CDR1 is MNHEY and CDR2 is SVGAGI. As DNA, the CDR3 is TGTGCCAGCAGTTACAAGGCCGCGGGGGAGCAGTACTTC. Translating it yields CASSYKAAGEQYF.

The DNA for the CDR3 is TGCGCCAGCAGCCAAGTGGAACAGTACAATCAGCCCCAGCATTTT. It translates to CASSQVEQYNQPQHF. The chain combines TRBV4-1 with TRBJ1-5; no clear D. Trimming pared 1 base from V and 3 bases from J, leaving 10 bases between. This CDR3 contains 15 residues. The germline V gene has CDR1 MGHRA and CDR2 YSYEKL.

The rearrangement uses TRBV6-1 and TRBJ1-1; D is possibly TRBD1 (5 bases). V gave up 1 base and J gave up 5 bases, with 17 bases separating them. The CDR3 runs 16 residues. Germline V gene sequence: CDR1 MNHNS, CDR2 SASEGT. The CDR3 here is CASSEGITRGGTEAFF. DNA of the CDR3: TGTGCCAGCAGTGAAGGGATTACAAGGGGAGGAACTGAAGCTTTCTTT.

This clone was found a few times. V usage is TRBV21-1 and J usage is TRBJ2-7; TRBD1 is the table's D call, not checked against the DNA. TRBV21-1 is assigned pseudogene status. The CDR3 covers 14 residues. The CDR3 DNA reads TGTGCCAGCCTTCCCGAACAGGCTACCTACGAGCAGTACTTC. Translating it yields CASLPEQATYEQYF.

The V gene is TRBV2, the J gene TRBJ2-1; TRBD2 might be the D (5 bases). The CDR3 extends over 12 amino acids. Trimming pared 10 bases from V and 6 bases from J, leaving 13 bases between. Germline V gene data show CDR1 as SNHLY and CDR2 as FYNNEI. CDR3 sequence: CATDSGRNEQFF. CDR3 nucleotide sequence: TGTGCCACGGACTCCGGCCGCAATGAGCAGTTCTTC.